Below are 17 T cell receptor beta chains sequenced from a single sample in a study of regulatory T cells in long-lasting Graves disease. Time point given: newly diagnosed GD, antithyroid drugs for less than 3 months. With RNA extracted from PBMCs as input, the TCR library was made. Investigators prepared the TCR beta libraries by applying iRepertoire HTBI primers and Arm-PCR of CDR3 regions. TCRdb processed the multiplex PCR reads anew with MiXCR; each CDR3 protein has one entry. The sample has 300,000 to 400,000 distinct CDR3 sequences; around 15% are singletons. Here the sequenced sample was peripheral blood mononuclear cells (PBMCs), taken at new diagnosis, from a patient treated with antithyroid drugs. Receptors were obtained from a female donor with Graves disease.

This clonotype appeared a few times. The chain links TRBV6-2 or TRBV6-3 to TRBJ2-1; 12 bases agree with TRBD1. The germline CDR1 and CDR2 sequences are MNHEY and SVGEGT. The CDR3 loop spans 17 amino acids. Trimming at V came to 0 bases and at J to 8 bases, leaving 8 bases not matched to a gene. The CDR3 protein is CASSYSGTGGADYEQFF. The CDR3 DNA sequence: TGTGCCAGCAGTTACTCCGGGACAGGGGGCGCTGACTATGAGCAGTTCTTC.

This clonotype was found many times. V usage is TRBV27 and J usage is TRBJ2-5, with D possibly called TRBD1 or TRBD2 (6 bases each). The CDR3 contains 11 residues. The V end lost 10 bases, the J end lost 4 bases, and 10 bases lay between the germline ends. Germline lookup yields CDR1 MNHEY and CDR2 SMNVEV (reference sequence). CDR3 in DNA: TGTGCCACCGGGGGCCCAGAGACCCAGTACTTC. As protein: CATGGPETQYF.

In the case of this clonotype: Compared with germline, one end of the junction differs, possibly owing to a read error. The V call is TRBV2, the J call TRBJ2-3; D tentatively reads TRBD1 or TRBD2 (5 bases each). Germline assignment: CDR1 SNHLY and CDR2 FYNNEI. CDR3 length: 18 amino acids. CDR3 nucleotides: TGTGCCAGCAGTGTGTCACGGGGATTAATTTTTAGCACAGGTACGCAGTATTTT. It yields the protein CASSVSRGLIFSTGTQYF. Looking up the rest from reference TRBV2 and TRBJ2-3 gives the full variable domain: EPEVTQTPSHQVTQMGQEVILRCVPISNHLYFYWYRQILGQKVEFLVSFYNNEISEKSEIFDDQFSVERPDGSNFTLKIRSTKLEDSAMYFCASSVSRGLIFSTGTQYFGPGTRLTVL.

This clonotype has a count of ten or more. DNA of the CDR3: TGCGCCAGCAGCCAAATGGAGGGGTTTGGCACTGAAGCTTTCTTT. Encoded protein: CASSQMEGFGTEAFF. The chain is built from TRBV4-1 and TRBJ1-1; weak D call: TRBD1 (5 bases). V shed 2 bases and J shed 4 bases, with 14 bases lying between them. Per germline, CDR1 MGHRA and CDR2 YSYEKL. The CDR3 covers 15 residues.

The chain links TRBV9 to TRBJ1-4; TRBD1 is a possible D gene (6 bases). In germline, CDR1 is SGDLS, CDR2 YYNGEE. This CDR3 has 15 amino acids. V lost 3 bases and J 7 bases, leaving 16 bases between the germline ends. The CDR3, as DNA: TGTGCCAGCAGCGCTTCCAGGGGTTGGAGTGAAAAACTGTTTTTT. As protein: CASSASRGWSEKLFF.

This clonotype was counted ten times or more. The chain has TRBV7-6 and TRBJ2-7; 7 nucleotides agree with TRBD2. Germline V gives CDR1 SGHVS, CDR2 FNYEAQ. After removal of 0 bases from V and 1 base from J, the junction contained 3 bases not matched to a gene. This CDR3 is built from 15 residues. The CDR3 nucleotides are TGTGCCAGCAGCTTAGCCCGCGGGGGTTCCTACGAGCAGTACTTC. As protein: CASSLARGGSYEQYF.

About this clonotype itself: This may arise from a read error, as a much more abundant clone is one base away. The rearrangement uses TRBV25-1 and TRBJ1-3; tentatively, D is TRBD1 (6 bases). The CDR3 has 19 amino acids. The germline CDR1 and CDR2 sequences are MGHDK and SYGVNS. Trimming pared 0 bases from V and 5 bases from J, leaving 23 bases between. CDR3 sequence reads: CASSEYRGLAAGARNTIYF. The DNA of the CDR3 is TGTGCCAGCAGTGAATATCGGGGTCTCGCCGCAGGGGCTAGAAACACCATATATTTT.

In its sample, this clonotype was seen a few times. This clone may be a read error of a much larger clone one base away. V is TRBV2 and J is TRBJ1-1; D possibly corresponds to TRBD1 (6 bases). The germline gives CDR1 SNHLY, CDR2 FYNNEI. CDR3 length: 14 residues. Deletions cut 8 bases from V and 5 bases from J, with 18 bases between. CDR3 region: CASFWGEGVTEAFF. Written as DNA, the CDR3 is TGTGCCAGCTTTTGGGGTGAGGGGGTGACTGAAGCTTTCTTT.

The table lists this clonotype with many counts. In DNA, the CDR3 is TGTGCCAGCAGTTCGCCGAGTGAGCAGTTCTTC. Its translation is CASSSPSEQFF. The chain recombines TRBV12-3 or TRBV12-4 with TRBJ2-1; D unclear. Trimming left V 4 bases short and J 9 bases short, with 7 bases between. The CDR3 length is 11 residues.

This clonotype was picked up many times. The rearrangement uses TRBV3-1 and TRBJ2-7, with 10 nucleotides matching TRBD1. The CDR3 is 14 residues long. V was clipped by 3 bases and J by 5 bases; unmatched bases: 4. Germline-derived CDR1 and CDR2 are LGHDT and YNNKEL (reference sequence). Here the CDR3 reads CASSHGTGEDEQYF. CDR3 nucleotide sequence: TGTGCCAGCAGCCATGGGACAGGGGAGGACGAGCAGTACTTC.

This clonotype occurred many times. This chain connects TRBV27 to TRBJ2-2; 9 nucleotides agree with TRBD2. The germline V gene encodes CDR1 MNHEY and CDR2 SMNVEV (reference sequence). The V gene end was trimmed by 3 bases and the J gene end by 5 bases; junction bases not matched to a gene: 7. The CDR3 sequence is 16 residues long. Here the CDR3 reads CASSFYGGGDTGELFF. As DNA, the CDR3 is TGTGCCAGCAGTTTTTATGGCGGGGGGGATACCGGGGAGCTGTTTTTT.

This clonotype was counted ten times or more. The rearrangement joins TRBV7-9 to TRBJ1-2, with unresolved D. V lost 1 base to trimming and J lost 14 bases, with 8 bases between them. From germline, CDR1 is SEHNR and CDR2 FQNEAQ (reference sequence). The CDR3 is 10 amino acids. The CDR3 region has the DNA TGTGCCAGCAGCTTAGAGTGGGGAACCTTC. Encoded protein: CASSLEWGTF.

This clonotype came up many times. J is TRBJ2-3 and V is TRBV7-9, with 9 bases aligning to TRBD2. Germline CDR1 SEHNR, CDR2 FQNEAQ (reference sequence). J lost 7 bases, V lost 4 bases, and 12 bases had no gene match. This CDR3 is 16 amino acids long. The CDR3, as DNA: TGTGCCAGCAGCTCCACGGAGCGGGGGGTCGAGAATACGCAGTATTTT. It encodes CASSSTERGVENTQYF.

For this clonotype: A much more abundant neighbour one base away suggests this may be a read error. The genes are TRBV20-1 and TRBJ2-2, with D tentatively TRBD1 (8 bases). The CDR3 consists of 15 residues. Looked up from germline, CDR1 is DFQATT and CDR2 is SNEGSKA (reference sequence). CDR3 in DNA: TGCAGTGCTATACAGGGGGGGACGAACACCGGGGGGCTGTTTTTT. Encoded protein: CSAIQGGTNTGGLFF.

This rearrangement joins TRBV20-1 to TRBJ2-5; TRBD2 matches at 10 bases. This CDR3 contains 16 residues. Trimming at V came to 4 bases and at J to 1 base, leaving 9 bases not matched to a gene. The germline V gene encodes CDR1 DFQATT and CDR2 SNEGSKA (reference sequence). The CDR3 sequence: CSATLAGGILQETQYF. DNA of the CDR3: TGCAGTGCTACTTTAGCGGGGGGAATTCTCCAAGAGACCCAGTACTTC.

This clonotype was found many times. The chain couples TRBV6-1 to TRBJ2-3, with D uncertain. Germline V gene sequence: CDR1 MNHNS, CDR2 SASEGT. Trimming took 2 bases from V and 0 from J, leaving 9 bases between them. The CDR3 is 15 amino acids. CDR3 in amino acids: CASSEQRRSTDTQYF. In DNA, the CDR3 is TGTGCCAGCAGTGAACAACGAAGGAGCACAGATACGCAGTATTTT.

This clonotype was counted at least ten times. The chain has TRBV3-1 and TRBJ2-7, with no clear D. V lost 1 base to trimming and J lost 2 bases, with 3 bases between them. CDR1 and CDR2 from the germline V gene are LGHDT and YNNKEL (reference sequence). This CDR3 contains 12 residues. The CDR3 DNA reads TGTGCCAGCAGCCAAGGTCCCTACGAGCAGTACTTC. This sequence encodes CASSQGPYEQYF.